Shown below are 18 T cell receptor beta chains from a single sample sequenced in a study of Ad26.COV2.S vaccination and SARS-CoV-2 variants. Treatment denoted: some 20 received Ad26.COV2.S at low or high dose, single or two shots; five or six received placebo; per-sample allocation not given. Day 63 following the first vaccine or placebo injection was when the samples were taken. Assay used: immunoSEQ multiplex PCR; TCRdb lists only in-frame clones, some missing. The sample has roughly 300,000 clones; roughly 91% are singletons. The sequenced sample was peripheral blood, obtained in a trial of Ad26.COV2.S vaccine versus placebo. Source of these receptors: a person between 18 and 65 years old who received the Ad26.COV2.S COVID-19 vaccine or a placebo.

The V call is TRBV3-1 (or the pseudogene TRBV3-2), the J call TRBJ2-2; D is tentatively TRBD1 or TRBD2 (6 bases each). The germline CDR1 and CDR2 sequences are LGHDT and YNNKEL (reference sequence). Trimming left V 3 bases short and J 5 bases short, with 10 bases between. CDR3 length: 14 residues. CDR3: CASSHLGGTGELFF. CDR3 nucleotides: TGTGCCAGCAGCCATCTAGGGGGGACCGGGGAGCTGTTTTTT.

This clone has more than one count but fewer than ten. The J gene is TRBJ2-4, the V gene TRBV5-1; TRBD2 is a possible D gene (6 bases). Germline V gene data show CDR1 as SGHRS and CDR2 as YFSETQ. Deletions cut 0 bases from V and 8 bases from J, with 12 bases between. This CDR3 is 14 amino acids long. The CDR3 nucleotides are TGCGCCAGCAGCTTGGAGGGAGGTTTGGACATTCAGTACTTC. Protein product: CASSLEGGLDIQYF.

The chain links TRBV5-1 to TRBJ2-6, with D uncertain. The germline V gene has CDR1 SGHRS and CDR2 YFSETQ. The germline V and J ends were trimmed by 1 base and 1 base, with 9 bases remaining between them. This CDR3 is 16 amino acids long. In nucleotides, the CDR3 is TGCGCCAGCAGCTTGAGCAGTGTGTCTGGGGCCAACGTCCTGACTTTC. Residues: CASSLSSVSGANVLTF. The whole variable domain, filled in from reference TRBV5-1 and TRBJ2-6, reads KAGVTQTPRYLIKTRGQQVTLSCSPISGHRSVSWYQQTPGQGLQFLFEYFSETQRNKGNFPGRFSGRQFSNSRSEMNVSTLELGDSALYLCASSLSSVSGANVLTFGAGSRLTVL.

The CDR3 loop is CASSFTSTGSDEQYF. The CDR3 DNA is TGTGCCAGCAGCTTCACCTCCACAGGGTCCGACGAGCAGTACTTC. This chain links TRBV28 with TRBJ2-7; D is perhaps TRBD1 (6 bases). The CDR3 loop spans 15 amino acids. Trimming took 6 bases from V and 5 from J, leaving 20 bases between them. Germline CDR1 MDHEN, CDR2 SYDVKM.

CDR3: CASSPTGPSYEQYF. The CDR3 nucleotides are TGCGCCAGCAGTCCAACGGGGCCCTCCTACGAGCAGTACTTC. V and J are TRBV5-1 and TRBJ2-7; D is perhaps TRBD1 or TRBD2 (5 bases each). V lost 5 bases and J lost 0, with 12 bases in between. CDR3 length: 14 residues. Looked up from germline, CDR1 is SGHRS and CDR2 is YFSETQ.

The chain joins TRBV3-1 (or the pseudogene TRBV3-2) to TRBJ1-2; a weak D match, TRBD1 (5 bases). Germline assignment: CDR1 LGHDT and CDR2 YNNKEL (reference sequence). This CDR3 has 14 amino acids. V was clipped by 4 bases and J by 5 bases, with 14 bases between them. Written as DNA, the CDR3 is TGTGCCAGCAGCCTAGGACACTTTCGGTATGGCTACACCTTC. Protein product: CASSLGHFRYGYTF.

The chain carries TRBV30 and TRBJ2-1, with D perhaps matching TRBD2 (6 bases). This CDR3 comprises 13 residues. V lost 0 bases and J 9 bases, leaving 12 bases between the germline ends. Looked up from germline, CDR1 is GTSNPN and CDR2 is SVGIG (reference sequence). CDR3 region: CAWSVGWRGEQFF. CDR3 nucleotides: TGTGCCTGGAGTGTGGGCTGGCGGGGTGAGCAGTTCTTC.

This clone appeared a single time. V usage is TRBV7-8 and J usage is TRBJ2-5; 9 nucleotides align to TRBD2. The CDR3 is made up of 14 amino acids. V shed 5 bases and J 5 bases; nucleotides not matched to a gene: 6. Germline assignment: CDR1 SGHVS and CDR2 FQNEAQ. The CDR3 DNA follows: TGTGCCAGCAGCCGAGGCGGGGGGGGCGAGACCCAGTACTTC. Its translation: CASSRGGGGETQYF.

This chain connects TRBV27 to TRBJ2-1, with 7 bases fitting TRBD2. Germline V gene sequence: CDR1 MNHEY, CDR2 SMNVEV (reference sequence). This CDR3 spans 15 amino acids. V shed 4 bases and J 5 bases; nucleotides not matched to a gene: 8. CDR3 nucleotides: TGTGCCAGCAGTTCCCCGAGCGGGATACACAATGAGCAGTTCTTC. Its translation is CASSSPSGIHNEQFF.

This clone showed up just once. This chain joins TRBV29-1 and TRBJ2-5, with D perhaps given as TRBD1 or TRBD2 (6 bases each). V gave up 2 bases and J gave up 5 bases, with 15 bases separating them. The CDR3 consists of 14 residues. CDR1 is SQVTM and CDR2 is ANQGSEA in the germline V gene. In DNA, the CDR3 is TGCAGCGTTGAATTTACGGGGGCACGGGAGACCCAGTACTTC. This codes for CSVEFTGARETQYF.

V and J are TRBV21-1 and TRBJ2-7; the table's D call of TRBD2 was not tested on the DNA. TRBV21-1 is a known pseudogene. The CDR3 is 15 amino acids. Here the CDR3 DNA reads TGTGCCAGCAGCCCGGGACTAGCGGGACCATACGAGCAGTACTTC. It translates to CASSPGLAGPYEQYF.

In this sample, this clone turned up a few times. V is TRBV5-4 and J is TRBJ2-3; D gene unclear. The CDR3 is 13 residues long. Trimming left V 4 bases short and J 2 bases short, with 8 bases between. The V gene's germline CDR1 is SGHNT and CDR2 YYREEE (reference sequence). CDR3 protein: CASSHTFTDTQYF. CDR3 in DNA: TGTGCCAGCAGCCACACATTCACAGATACGCAGTATTTT.

This rearrangement joins TRBV4-2 to TRBJ2-1; the D gene is possibly TRBD1 (6 bases). Trimming took off 2 bases at V and 0 bases at J, with 29 bases between the two ends. The CDR3 spans 22 residues. CDR1 and CDR2 from the germline V gene are LGHNA and YNFKEQ. The CDR3 DNA follows: TGTGCCAGCAGCCAACAAACCCACAAGAAAAGAGGACAGCTTGACTCCTACAATGAGCAGTTCTTC. It encodes CASSQQTHKKRGQLDSYNEQFF.

The chain uses TRBV21-1 and TRBJ2-7. TRBV21-1 is shown as a pseudogene. This CDR3 is 11 amino acids long. The CDR3 nucleotides read TGTGCCAGCAGCAAAGTCCACGAGCAGTACTTC. Amino acid sequence: CASSKVHEQYF.

The V gene is TRBV4-1, the J gene TRBJ1-1; D uncertain. This CDR3 is built from 15 residues. The V end was cut by 1 base, the J end by 0 bases, with 9 bases between. The V gene's germline CDR1 is MGHRA and CDR2 YSYEKL. CDR3 residues: CASSQGSGLNTEAFF. The CDR3 DNA is TGCGCCAGCAGCCAAGGGTCAGGACTGAACACTGAAGCTTTCTTT.

The CDR3 DNA reads TGTGCCAGCAGCTCATACAGGGATTGGGAAGCCTACGAGCAGTACTTC. It encodes CASSSYRDWEAYEQYF. The chain recombines TRBV21-1 with TRBJ2-7; the D call in the table, TRBD1, was not verified against the DNA. TRBV21-1 is annotated as a pseudogene. The CDR3 is 16 amino acids.

V gene TRBV30 combines with J gene TRBJ2-1; 10 bases align to TRBD2. The CDR3 is 16 amino acids. CDR1 and CDR2 (germline): GTSNPN, SVGIG (reference sequence). V shed 5 bases and J 6 bases; nucleotides not matched to a gene: 13. Here the CDR3 DNA reads TGTGCCTGGGGACCCTTAAGCGGGAGGGCCCTCAATGAGCAGTTCTTC. Its translation: CAWGPLSGRALNEQFF. Full variable domain (rest looked up from reference TRBV30 and TRBJ2-1): SQTIHQWPATLVQPVGSPLSLECTVEGTSNPNLYWYRQAAGRGLQLLFYSVGIGQISSEVPQNLSASRPQDRQFILSSKKLLLSDSGFYLCAWGPLSGRALNEQFFGPGTRLTVL.

V gene TRBV4-1 combines with J gene TRBJ1-6, with 8 bases lining up with TRBD1. Germline CDR1 MGHRA, CDR2 YSYEKL. V lost 1 base and J lost 6; bases outside the gene matches: 5. There are 16 residues in the CDR3. The CDR3 region is CASSQGTGGFNSPLHF. The CDR3 bases are TGCGCCAGCAGCCAAGGAACAGGGGGTTTTAATTCACCCCTCCACTTT.